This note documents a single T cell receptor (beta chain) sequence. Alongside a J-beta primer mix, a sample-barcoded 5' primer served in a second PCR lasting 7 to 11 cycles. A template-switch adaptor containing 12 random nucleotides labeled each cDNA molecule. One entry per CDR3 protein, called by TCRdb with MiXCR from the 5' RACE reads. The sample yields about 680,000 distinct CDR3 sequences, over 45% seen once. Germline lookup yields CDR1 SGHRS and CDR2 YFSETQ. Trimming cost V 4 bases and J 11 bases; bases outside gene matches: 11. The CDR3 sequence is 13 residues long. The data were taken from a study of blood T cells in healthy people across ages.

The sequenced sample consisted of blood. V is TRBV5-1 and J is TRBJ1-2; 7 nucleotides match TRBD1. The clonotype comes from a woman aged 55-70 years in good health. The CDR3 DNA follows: TGCGCCAGCAGCCCGGGACAGACCGCTCATTACACCTTC. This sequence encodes CASSPGQTAHYTF.